The clone carrying this TCR beta chain appeared a single time. Its matching antigen is unknown. The data are from a study of graft-versus-host responses after intestinal transplantation. The CDR3 extends over 15 amino acids. The ends lost 5 bases at V and 4 bases at J; junction bases unmatched: 8. Per the germline V gene, CDR1 is SGHVS and CDR2 is FNYEAQ. Study-level findings and limits: Detected in recipient marrow were GvH clones, some of which were first observed in ileum or blood.

Some clones are missing from TCRdb's copy, which holds only in-frame ones; the method was immunoSEQ multiplex PCR. The sample carries about 89,000 clones, 90% to 95% recorded once. The source material was unstimulated CD4+ T cells sorted from spleen or lymph node cells, sampled before intestinal transplant. The rearrangement joins TRBV7-6 to TRBJ2-3, with 8 bases lining up with TRBD2. This receptor was taken from a human donor who received an intestinal transplant. The CDR3 here is CASSPQAGGADTQYF. The CDR3 region has the DNA TGTGCCAGCAGCCCGCAGGCGGGGGGCGCAGATACGCAGTATTTT. Supplemented by reference TRBV7-6 and TRBJ2-3, the full variable domain reads GAGVSQSPRYKVTKRGQDVALRCDPISGHVSLYWYRQALGQGPEFLTYFNYEAQQDKSGLPNDRFSAERPEGSISTLTIQRTEQRDSAMYRCASSPQAGGADTQYFGPGTRLTVL.